This TCR beta chain comes out of a study of ipilimumab plus nivolumab after autologous stem cell transplantation. Study information: Patients received a median of roughly five ipilimumab and about 8 nivolumab doses. Both relapsed and primary refractory DLBCL were included.

Checkpoint therapy with ipilimumab 1 mg/kg began 14 to 28 days after transplant. Through week 26, nivolumab 3 mg/kg IV was given weeks 1, 4, 7, 10, then biweekly. A few counts support this clone. Sequencing was performed with immunoSEQ multiplex PCR; in TCRdb, only in-frame clones are kept and a portion is missing. The table lists 15,000 to 20,000 clones, about four fifths of them singletons. CDR3 length equals 12 residues. The V end was cut by 1 base, the J end by 12 bases, with 13 bases between. Germline V gene sequence: CDR1 SGHDN, CDR2 FVKESK. This TCR was recovered from a male donor with diffuse large B-cell lymphoma. The source was PBMCs, collected in a trial of ipilimumab plus nivolumab as post-transplant consolidation. The chain recombines TRBV14 with TRBJ2-7; D is possibly TRBD1 (5 bases). CDR3 amino acids: CASSQGGQNWYF. The CDR3 DNA reads as TGTGCCAGCAGCCAAGGAGGACAAAACTGGTACTTC.